This T cell receptor beta chain stems from a study of early T cells in non-severe SARS-CoV-2 infection. Overall study findings and caveats: VDJdb matching, biased toward anti-spike CD8 responses, missed private and CD4 specificities.

The CDR3 covers 17 residues. J was trimmed by 5 bases and V by 5 bases; bases with no gene match: 14. Germline V gene data show CDR1 as MNHEY and CDR2 as SVGEGT. In the library, individual cDNA molecules carried attached unique molecular identifiers. TCRdb called the 5' RACE reads again in MiXCR, with one record for every CDR3 protein. The data contain tens of thousands of distinct CDR3 sequences, 6.5% to 8.5% of them singletons. Many counts were recorded for this clonotype. As yet, its antigen is unknown. Sequenced sample: whole blood. This receptor was identified in an adult who was a healthcare worker with PCR-confirmed SARS-CoV-2 infection or an uninfected control (not recorded which). V gene TRBV6-2 or TRBV6-3 combines with J gene TRBJ2-7, with 11 bases identical to TRBD2. CDR3 nucleotide sequence: TGTGCCAGCAGTACCACTAGCGGGAGTGGCCCGATCCACGAGCAGTACTTC. Translating it yields CASSTTSGSGPIHEQYF.